A selection of T cell receptor beta chains follows, all from one sample in a study of cytomegalovirus exposure and HLA in healthy donors. Produced via immunoSEQ multiplex PCR; TCRdb's table is partial and in-frame only. Altogether some 170,000 clones are present, 77% being singletons, with the ten largest covering 1.5% to 2%. The sequencing sample was made of PBMCs. These TCRs come from a woman aged 25 to 39 in good health and CMV-seronegative. CDR3s include the opening cysteine and the closing phenylalanine or tryptophan. A D gene is named only where the DNA matches it firmly. Size is stated for part of the rows, as once, few or many counts, or as a class when the clone is expanded.

-	TRBD1	TRBV18	TRBJ2-5	CASSPRSGGETQYF	TGTGCCAGCTCACCGAGGTCAGGGGGAGAGACCCAGTACTTC
-	-	TRBV7-9	TRBJ1-1	CASSLIYGNTEAFF	TGTGCCAGCAGCTTAATCTATGGGAACACTGAAGCTTTCTTT
-	-	TRBV2	TRBJ1-2	CASSDTGGYYGYTF	TGTGCCAGCAGTGACACTGGGGGCTACTATGGCTACACCTTC
-	TRBD1	TRBV6-4	TRBJ1-2	CASAERQGSYGYTF	TGTGCCAGCGCCGAAAGACAGGGGAGCTATGGCTACACCTTC
-	-	TRBV5-6	TRBJ2-5	CASSRDLQETQYF	TGTGCCAGCAGCCGGGACTTACAAGAGACCCAGTACTTC
-	TRBD2	TRBV29-1	TRBJ2-1	CSVARGLAGGQPLYNEQFF	TGCAGCGTTGCAAGGGGCCTAGCGGGAGGGCAGCCACTCTACAATGAGCAGTTCTTC
-	TRBD1	TRBV7-9	TRBJ1-4	CASRPDRGEGKLFF	TGTGCCAGCAGACCTGACAGGGGAGAGGGAAAACTGTTTTTT
-	-	TRBV7-9	TRBJ1-2	CASSLPMTGPVTRGGYTF	TGTGCCAGCAGCTTACCGATGACAGGCCCCGTGACGCGAGGAGGCTACACCTTC
-	-	TRBV28	TRBJ1-1	CASSLPTLNTEAFF	TGTGCCAGCAGCCTCCCAACACTGAACACTGAAGCTTTCTTT
-	-	TRBV11-2	TRBJ2-7	CASSTPSTYEQYF	TGTGCCAGCAGCACACCTAGCACCTACGAGCAGTACTTC
-	TRBD1	TRBV6-1	TRBJ1-5	CASRIQGDNQPQHF	TGTGCCAGCAGGATACAGGGGGACAATCAGCCCCAGCATTTT
-	-	TRBV7-9	TRBJ1-2	CASSLRAGDGYTF	TGTGCCAGCAGCTTAAGGGCAGGGGATGGCTACACCTTC
-	-	TRBV19	TRBJ1-2	CASSLSPDSYFYGYTF	TGTGCCAGTAGTCTAAGTCCGGACAGCTATTTCTATGGCTACACCTTC
-	-	TRBV19	TRBJ2-7	CASSPDIDFSYEQYF	TGTGCCAGTAGTCCGGACATAGACTTTTCCTACGAGCAGTACTTC
-	-	TRBV7-8	TRBJ1-2	CASSSLRGQIYGYTF	TGTGCCAGCAGCTCGCTGCGGGGGCAAATCTATGGCTACACCTTC
-	TRBD2	TRBV4-3	TRBJ2-1	CASSPESREEEQFF	TGCGCCAGCAGCCCGGAAAGTCGGGAGGAGGAGCAGTTCTTC
-	-	TRBV4-1	TRBJ1-2	CASSQDRQAPLGYGYPF	TGCGCCAGCAGCCAAGACCGACAGGCCCCATTGGGCTATGGCTACCCCTTC
once	TRBD1	TRBV4-3	TRBJ2-5	CASSQEPWTGQETQYF	TGCGCCAGCAGCCAAGAGCCCTGGACAGGCCAAGAGACCCAGTACTTC
-	-	TRBV6-5	TRBJ1-6	CASSYGARYSPLHF	TGTGCCAGCAGTTACGGGGCGCGGTATTCACCCCTCCACTTT
-	TRBD1	TRBV9	TRBJ1-2	CASSGVDRDVYGYTF	TGTGCCAGCAGCGGGGTTGACAGGGACGTCTATGGCTACACCTTC
-	-	TRBV11-2	TRBJ1-6	CASSFNRDNSPLHF	TGTGCCAGCAGCTTTAACAGGGATAATTCACCCCTCCACTTT
few	-	TRBV27	TRBJ2-2	CASSLSPWSYTGELFF	TGTGCCAGCAGTTTGTCCCCTTGGAGTTACACCGGGGAGCTGTTTTTT
-	-	TRBV10-3	TRBJ1-2	CAASRQAVNYGYTF	TGTGCCGCCAGCCGACAGGCCGTTAACTATGGCTACACCTTC
few	-	TRBV6-1	TRBJ2-7	CASSEAAYEQYF	TGTGCCAGCAGTGAAGCCGCCTACGAGCAGTACTTC
-	-	TRBV7-2	TRBJ2-1	CASSLHPSSYNEQFF	TGTGCCAGCAGTCTCCATCCCAGCTCCTACAATGAGCAGTTCTTC
-	-	TRBV5-5	TRBJ1-2	CASTRNRDYRSDGYTF	TGTGCCAGCACCCGAAACAGGGATTATAGGTCTGATGGCTACACCTTC